Included here is one T cell receptor beta chain sequence, with context. What it binds is not known. Data came from immunoSEQ multiplex PCR; TCRdb stores just in-frame clones and leaves some out. This sample has 2.3 million or so clones, with 85% to 95% found just once. The study separated CD4+ cells into CD45RA+ naive and CD45RA-negative memory subsets. Trimming cost V 8 bases and J 3 bases, with 11 bases left between them. CDR1 and CDR2 (germline): MNHNS, SASEGT. CDR3 length: 12 residues. The sample originates from a study of shared clonotypes between healthy human individuals. Across the whole study: Donors were two women and three men aged 18 to 49.

Study-wide points: Sampling included only blood; tissue repertoires likely differ. Estimated clonotype richness was generally higher in naive than memory subsets.

Source material: naive CD4+ T cells from PBMCs. Subset denoted: CD45RA+ positively selected. The TCR was taken from a man younger than 35 in good health. Some clones in this sample may be carry-over from other donors' samples. The rearrangement uses TRBV6-1 and TRBJ2-7; D gene ambiguous. CDR3 region: CASSGNFYEQYF. Written as DNA, the CDR3 is TGTGCCAGCTCAGGAAACTTCTACGAGCAGTACTTC.